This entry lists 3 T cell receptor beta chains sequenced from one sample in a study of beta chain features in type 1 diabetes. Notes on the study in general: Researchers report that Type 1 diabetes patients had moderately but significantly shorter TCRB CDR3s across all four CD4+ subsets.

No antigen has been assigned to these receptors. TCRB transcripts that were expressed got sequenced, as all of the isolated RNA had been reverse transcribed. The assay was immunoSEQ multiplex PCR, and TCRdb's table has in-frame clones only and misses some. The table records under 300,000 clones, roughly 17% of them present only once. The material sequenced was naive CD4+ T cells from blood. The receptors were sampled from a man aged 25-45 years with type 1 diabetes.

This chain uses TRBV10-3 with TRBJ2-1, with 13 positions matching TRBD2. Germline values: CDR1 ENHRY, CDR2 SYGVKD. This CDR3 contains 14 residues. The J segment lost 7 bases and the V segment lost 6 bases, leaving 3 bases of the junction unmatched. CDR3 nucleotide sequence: TGTGCCATCAGCGGACTAGCGGGAGAGAATGAGCAGTTCTTC. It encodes CAISGLAGENEQFF.

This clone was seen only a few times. This chain's CDR3 is CAWSEWGQGTDTQYF. The DNA for the CDR3 is TGTGCCTGGAGTGAGTGGGGCCAGGGGACAGATACGCAGTATTTT. The V call is TRBV30, the J call TRBJ2-3, with D maybe TRBD1 (6 bases). This CDR3 comprises 15 residues. V dropped 1 base and J dropped 3 bases, with 14 bases sitting between them. Germline CDR1 is GTSNPN and CDR2 is SVGIG (reference sequence).

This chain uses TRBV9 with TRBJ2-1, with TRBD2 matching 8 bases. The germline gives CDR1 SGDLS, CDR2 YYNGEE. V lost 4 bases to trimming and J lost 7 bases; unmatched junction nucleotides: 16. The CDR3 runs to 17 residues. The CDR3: CASSPPLGGGRRNEQFF. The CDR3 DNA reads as TGTGCCAGCAGCCCCCCGCTGGGCGGCGGGAGGAGGAATGAGCAGTTCTTC.